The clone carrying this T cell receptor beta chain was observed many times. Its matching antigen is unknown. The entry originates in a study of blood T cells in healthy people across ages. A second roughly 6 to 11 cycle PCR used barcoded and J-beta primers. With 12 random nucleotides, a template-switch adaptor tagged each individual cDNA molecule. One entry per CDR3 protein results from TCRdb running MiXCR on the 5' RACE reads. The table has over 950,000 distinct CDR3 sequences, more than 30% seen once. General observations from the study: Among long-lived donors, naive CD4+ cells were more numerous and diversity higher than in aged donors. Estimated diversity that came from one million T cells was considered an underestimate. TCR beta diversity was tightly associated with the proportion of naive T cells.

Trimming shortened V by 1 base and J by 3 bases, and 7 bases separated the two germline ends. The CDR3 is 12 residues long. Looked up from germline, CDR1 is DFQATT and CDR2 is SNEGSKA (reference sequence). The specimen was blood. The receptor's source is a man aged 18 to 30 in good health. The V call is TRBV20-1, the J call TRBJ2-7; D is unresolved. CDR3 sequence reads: CSARVRFYEQYF. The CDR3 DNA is TGCAGTGCTAGAGTCAGGTTCTACGAGCAGTACTTC.